The 13 T cell receptor beta chains in this list originate from one sample, sequenced in a study of shared T cell receptors in the human thymus. Clones were sequenced by immunoSEQ multiplex PCR, and TCRdb holds only the in-frame ones, with some missing. The table shows some 400,000 clones, with 85% to 95% occurring only once. The specimen sequenced was thymocytes. All receptors derive from a human donor.

The chain is built from TRBV7-2 and TRBJ1-5, with 12 bases matching TRBD1. Germline V gene data show CDR1 as SGHTA and CDR2 as FQGNSA. This CDR3 spans 20 amino acids. Trimming took 0 bases from V and 4 from J; bases not matched to a gene: 13. The CDR3 nucleotides read TGTGCCAGCAGCTTAGCGGGGCCGGGACAGGGGGCGAAACAGAATCAGCCCCAGCATTTT. Residues: CASSLAGPGQGAKQNQPQHF.

This rearrangement joins TRBV28 to TRBJ2-4; D ambiguous. Per the germline V gene, CDR1 is MDHEN and CDR2 is SYDVKM. Between the trimmed V and J ends, which lost 5 bases and 3 bases, there was a span of 17 bases. CDR3 size: 16 residues. The CDR3 DNA reads as TGTGCCAGCAGTAAGGACGGATCCTTAGGCAAAAACATTCAGTACTTC. It codes for CASSKDGSLGKNIQYF.

This chain uses TRBV23-1 with TRBJ2-7, with TRBD1 matching over 7 bases. TRBV23-1 is an ORF for which the function is uncertain. The V gene end was trimmed by 2 bases and the J gene end by 3 bases; junction bases not matched to a gene: 4. The CDR3 length is 14 residues. In nucleotides, the CDR3 is TGCGCCAGCAGTCAAACAGGGGATGACTACGAGCAGTACTTC. This gives the protein CASSQTGDDYEQYF.

The count of this clone is one. The rearrangement joins TRBV10-3 to TRBJ1-3; TRBD1 matches at 10 bases. This CDR3 spans 16 amino acids. From germline, CDR1 is ENHRY and CDR2 SYGVKD. With V trimmed by 7 bases and J by 1 base, 7 bases remained unmatched. The DNA for the CDR3 is TGTGCCATCAAGAAAGGGACAGGGGAATCTGGAAACACCATATATTTT. Translating it yields CAIKKGTGESGNTIYF.

The chain recombines TRBV28 with TRBJ1-5, with 7 bases fitting TRBD1. Germline CDR1 is MDHEN and CDR2 is SYDVKM. This CDR3 is built from 17 residues. J lost 1 base, V lost 1 base, and 7 bases had no gene match. CDR3 coding DNA: TGTGCCAGCAGTTTATCCGGGACAGAGGGAAGCAATCAGCCCCAGCATTTT. Translated: CASSLSGTEGSNQPQHF.

V and J are TRBV19 and TRBJ1-2; TRBD1 matches 7 bases. J lost 3 bases, V lost 5 bases, and 3 bases had no gene match. Germline assignment: CDR1 LNHDA and CDR2 SQIVND (reference sequence). The CDR3 contains 13 residues. DNA of the CDR3: TGTGCCAGTAGTTTCGGGACAGACTATGGCTACACCTTC. Its translation is CASSFGTDYGYTF.

The V and J genes are TRBV20-1 and TRBJ2-1; D is unclear. V was pared by 7 bases and J by 15 bases, with 13 bases between. The CDR3 length is 9 residues. Germline V CDR1 and CDR2: DFQATT, SNEGSKA (reference sequence). The chain's CDR3 is CSVVPSWFF. In DNA, the CDR3 is TGCAGTGTCGTGCCCAGCTGGTTCTTC.

V usage is TRBV11-3 and J usage is TRBJ1-1; 8 bases fit TRBD1. Trimming at V came to 2 bases and at J to 2 bases, leaving 7 bases not matched to a gene. The length of the CDR3 is 16 residues. The germline V gene encodes CDR1 SGHNT and CDR2 YENEEA. Here the CDR3 DNA reads TGTGCCAGCAGCTTATCCAGGGGGCCCGATAACACTGAAGCTTTCTTT. Translated: CASSLSRGPDNTEAFF.

V gene TRBV14 combines with J gene TRBJ2-1, with TRBD2 matching over 7 bases. After removal of 0 bases from V and 10 bases from J, the junction contained 6 bases not matched to a gene. The CDR3 length is 14 residues. CDR1 is SGHDN, CDR2 FVKESK, per germline. The CDR3 spells CASSQDNVSGEQFF. For the CDR3, the DNA is TGTGCCAGCAGCCAAGATAATGTTAGCGGGGAGCAGTTCTTC.

The V call is TRBV6-6, the J call TRBJ1-4, with a tentative D call TRBD1 (5 bases). V was clipped by 6 bases and J by 7 bases, with 18 bases between them. This CDR3 region has 15 residues. Germline lookup yields CDR1 MNHNY and CDR2 SVGAGI (reference sequence). CDR3 loop: CASSPPGRKREKLFF. CDR3 sequence (DNA): TGTGCCAGCAGCCCTCCGGGGCGAAAGCGTGAAAAACTGTTTTTT.

The chain is built from TRBV7-2 and TRBJ2-7, with TRBD2 matching over 7 bases. Unmatched junction bases numbered 14, after V lost 2 bases and J lost 10 bases. The germline gives CDR1 SGHTA, CDR2 FQGNSA. The CDR3 runs to 15 residues. This CDR3 reads CASSLRREPNEFQYF. CDR3 DNA: TGTGCCAGCAGCTTAAGGCGGGAGCCCAACGAATTTCAGTACTTC.

This chain connects TRBV5-3 to TRBJ1-2; perhaps TRBD1 as D (6 bases). TRBV5-3 is marked as an open reading frame, function uncertain. The CDR3 loop spans 16 amino acids. V shed 5 bases and J shed 4 bases, with 21 bases lying between them. The DNA for the CDR3 is TGTGCCAGAAGGGATGGGAGGGTCAGGGGAGGCTATGGCTACACCTTC. This gives the protein CARRDGRVRGGYGYTF.

The chain joins TRBV27 to TRBJ1-1, with D possibly matching TRBD1 (5 bases). The CDR3 has 14 residues. In germline, CDR1 is MNHEY, CDR2 SMNVEV (reference sequence). The germline V and J ends were trimmed by 3 bases and 0 bases, with 8 bases remaining between them. The CDR3 sequence: CASSLGLMNTEAFF. The CDR3 DNA reads as TGTGCCAGCAGTTTGGGACTTATGAACACTGAAGCTTTCTTT.